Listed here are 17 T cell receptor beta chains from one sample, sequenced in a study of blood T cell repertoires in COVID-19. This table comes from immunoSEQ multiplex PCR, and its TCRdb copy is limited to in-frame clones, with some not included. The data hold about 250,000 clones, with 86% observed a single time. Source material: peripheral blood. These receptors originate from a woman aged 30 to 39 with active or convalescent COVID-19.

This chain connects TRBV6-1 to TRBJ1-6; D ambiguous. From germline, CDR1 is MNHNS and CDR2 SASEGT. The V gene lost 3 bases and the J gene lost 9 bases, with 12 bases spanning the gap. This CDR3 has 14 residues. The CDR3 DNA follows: TGTGCCAGCAGTGAGGAAGCGATCAGTTCACCCCTCCACTTT. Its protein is CASSEEAISSPLHF.

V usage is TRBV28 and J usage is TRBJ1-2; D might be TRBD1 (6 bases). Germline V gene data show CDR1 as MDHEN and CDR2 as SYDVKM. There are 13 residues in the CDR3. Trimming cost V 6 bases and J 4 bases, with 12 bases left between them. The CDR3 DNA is TGTGCCAGCAGAACCGGGACACTCTATGGCTACACCTTC. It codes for CASRTGTLYGYTF.

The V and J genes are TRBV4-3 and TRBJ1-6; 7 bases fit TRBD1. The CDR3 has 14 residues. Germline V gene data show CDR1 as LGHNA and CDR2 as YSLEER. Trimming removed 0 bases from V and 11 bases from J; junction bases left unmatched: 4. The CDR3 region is CASSQDGDRTPLHF. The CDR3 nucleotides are TGCGCCAGCAGCCAAGATGGGGACAGAACACCCCTCCACTTT.

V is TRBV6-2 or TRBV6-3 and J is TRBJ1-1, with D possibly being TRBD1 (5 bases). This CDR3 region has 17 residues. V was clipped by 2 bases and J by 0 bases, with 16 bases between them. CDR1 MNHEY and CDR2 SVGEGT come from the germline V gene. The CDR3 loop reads CASSYDTARGVNTEAFF. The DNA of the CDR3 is TGTGCCAGCAGTTACGATACCGCACGGGGGGTGAACACTGAAGCTTTCTTT.

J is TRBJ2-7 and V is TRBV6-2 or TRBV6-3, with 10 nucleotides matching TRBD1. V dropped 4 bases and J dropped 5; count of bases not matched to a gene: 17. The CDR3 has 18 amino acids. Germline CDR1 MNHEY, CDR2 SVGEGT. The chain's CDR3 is CASSFAPGRDRGRNEQYF. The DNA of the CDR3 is TGTGCCAGCAGTTTCGCCCCCGGACGCGACAGGGGGCGTAACGAGCAGTACTTC.

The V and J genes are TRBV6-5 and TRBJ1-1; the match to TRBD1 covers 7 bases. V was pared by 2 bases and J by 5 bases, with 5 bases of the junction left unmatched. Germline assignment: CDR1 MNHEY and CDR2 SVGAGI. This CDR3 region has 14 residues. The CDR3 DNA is TGTGCCAGCAGTTACAACAGGGGATGGACTGAAGCTTTCTTT. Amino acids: CASSYNRGWTEAFF.

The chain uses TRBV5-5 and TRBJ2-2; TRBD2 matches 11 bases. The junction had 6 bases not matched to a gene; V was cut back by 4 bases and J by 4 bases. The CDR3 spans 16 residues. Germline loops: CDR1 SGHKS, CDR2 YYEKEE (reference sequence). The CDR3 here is CASSILAGESTGELFF. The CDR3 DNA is TGTGCCAGCAGCATACTAGCGGGGGAGTCCACCGGGGAGCTGTTTTTT.

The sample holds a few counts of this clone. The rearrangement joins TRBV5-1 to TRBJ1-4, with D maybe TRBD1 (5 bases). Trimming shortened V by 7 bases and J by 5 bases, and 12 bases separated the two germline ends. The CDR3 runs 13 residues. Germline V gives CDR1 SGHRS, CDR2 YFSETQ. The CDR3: CASRPDRNEKLFF. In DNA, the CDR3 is TGCGCCAGCCGACCCGACAGAAATGAAAAACTGTTTTTT.

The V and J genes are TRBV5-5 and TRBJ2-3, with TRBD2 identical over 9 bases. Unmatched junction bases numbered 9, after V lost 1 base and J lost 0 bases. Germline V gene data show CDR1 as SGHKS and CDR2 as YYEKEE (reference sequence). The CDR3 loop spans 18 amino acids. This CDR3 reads CASSLRLAGFPSTDTQYF. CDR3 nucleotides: TGTGCCAGCAGCTTGAGGCTAGCGGGGTTCCCTAGCACAGATACGCAGTATTTT.

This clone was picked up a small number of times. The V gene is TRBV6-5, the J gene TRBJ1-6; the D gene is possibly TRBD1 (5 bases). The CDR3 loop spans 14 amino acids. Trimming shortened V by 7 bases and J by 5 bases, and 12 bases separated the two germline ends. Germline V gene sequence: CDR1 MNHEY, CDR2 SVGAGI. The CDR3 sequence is CASKETANNSPLHF. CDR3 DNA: TGTGCCAGCAAAGAGACAGCTAATAATTCACCCCTCCACTTT.

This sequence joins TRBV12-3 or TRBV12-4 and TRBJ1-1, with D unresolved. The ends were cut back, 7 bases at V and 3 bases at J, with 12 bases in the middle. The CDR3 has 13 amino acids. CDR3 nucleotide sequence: TGTGCCAGCACTTCAGATGACTACACTGAAGCTTTCTTT. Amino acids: CASTSDDYTEAFF.

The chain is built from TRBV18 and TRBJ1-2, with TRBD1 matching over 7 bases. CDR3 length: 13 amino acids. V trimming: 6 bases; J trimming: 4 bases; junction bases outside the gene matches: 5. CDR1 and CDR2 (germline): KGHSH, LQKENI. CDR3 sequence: CASSRDSLYGYTF. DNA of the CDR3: TGTGCCAGCTCGCGGGACAGCCTCTATGGCTACACCTTC.

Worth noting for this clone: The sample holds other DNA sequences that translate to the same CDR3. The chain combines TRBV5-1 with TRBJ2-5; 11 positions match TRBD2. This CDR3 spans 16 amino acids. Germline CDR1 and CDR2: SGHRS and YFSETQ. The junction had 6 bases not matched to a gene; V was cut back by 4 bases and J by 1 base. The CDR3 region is CASSLGLAGGQETQYF. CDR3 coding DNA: TGCGCCAGCAGCCTCGGACTAGCGGGCGGCCAAGAGACCCAGTACTTC.

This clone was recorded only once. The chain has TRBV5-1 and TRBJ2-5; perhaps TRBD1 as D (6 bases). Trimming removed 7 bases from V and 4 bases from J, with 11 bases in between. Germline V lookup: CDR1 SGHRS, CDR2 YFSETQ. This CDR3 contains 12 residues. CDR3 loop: CASQDSLETQYF. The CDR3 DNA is TGCGCCAGCCAGGACAGTTTAGAGACCCAGTACTTC.

The CDR3 DNA follows: TGTGCCAGCAGTTACTCTAATCGGAGGTTTTTT. This gives the protein CASSYSNRRFF. The V call is TRBV6-2 or TRBV6-3, the J call TRBJ2-2; no definite D call. The CDR3 is 11 residues long. The V end was cut by 0 bases, the J end by 16 bases, with 9 bases between. Germline CDR1 reads MNHEY; CDR2 reads SVGEGT.

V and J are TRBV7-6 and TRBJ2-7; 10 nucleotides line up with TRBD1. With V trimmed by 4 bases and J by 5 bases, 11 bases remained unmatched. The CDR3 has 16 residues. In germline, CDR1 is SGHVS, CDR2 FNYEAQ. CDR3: CASSSLPGTGVHEQYF. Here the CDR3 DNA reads TGTGCCAGCAGCTCCCTTCCCGGGACAGGGGTCCACGAGCAGTACTTC.

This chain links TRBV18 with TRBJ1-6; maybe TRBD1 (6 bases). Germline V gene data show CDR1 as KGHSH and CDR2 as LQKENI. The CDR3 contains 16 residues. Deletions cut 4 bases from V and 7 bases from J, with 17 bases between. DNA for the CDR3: TGTGCCAGCTCACAAGGACAGACATTATCGAATTCACCCCTCCACTTT. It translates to CASSQGQTLSNSPLHF.